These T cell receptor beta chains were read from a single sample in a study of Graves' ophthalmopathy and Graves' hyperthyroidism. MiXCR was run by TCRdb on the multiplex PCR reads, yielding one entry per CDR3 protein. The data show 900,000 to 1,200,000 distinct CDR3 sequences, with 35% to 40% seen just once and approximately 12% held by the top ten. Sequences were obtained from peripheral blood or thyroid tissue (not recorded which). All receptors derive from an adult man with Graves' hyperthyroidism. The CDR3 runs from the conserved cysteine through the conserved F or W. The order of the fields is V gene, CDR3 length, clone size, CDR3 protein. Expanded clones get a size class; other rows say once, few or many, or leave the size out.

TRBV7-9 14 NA CASSLERTRGEQYF
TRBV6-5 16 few CASSYSGIAGVETQYF
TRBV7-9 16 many CASSLSFGGRPETQYF
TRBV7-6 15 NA CASSPTGVSADTQYF
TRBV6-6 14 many CASSQTGENSPLHF
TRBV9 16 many CASSPGGGGNSYEQYF
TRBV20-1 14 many CSAILRTDQETQYF
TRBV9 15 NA CVSSVVAGGPVEQYF
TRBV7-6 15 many CASSMTAGANYGYTF
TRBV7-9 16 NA CASSQGDMGVEETQYF
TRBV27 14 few CASSGRQGNQPQHF
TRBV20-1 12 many CSARVPQETQYF
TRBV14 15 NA CASSDTAGGNSPLHF
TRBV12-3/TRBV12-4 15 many CASRDRDRGDTEAFF
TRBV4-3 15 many CASSQDSVMVGEAFF
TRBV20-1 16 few CSAREKRTRSSYEQYF
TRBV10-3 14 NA CAIVGVVNTGELFF
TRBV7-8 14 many CASSSGLIKETQYF
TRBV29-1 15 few CSVEDRGPVAGELFF
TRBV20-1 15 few CSAEISSGGNQPQHF
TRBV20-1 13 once CSARPLHGYGYTF
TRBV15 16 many CATSRDWGRYQETQYF
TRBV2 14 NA CASSRGALNYGYTF
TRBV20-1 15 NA CSARDGTGGTTEAFF